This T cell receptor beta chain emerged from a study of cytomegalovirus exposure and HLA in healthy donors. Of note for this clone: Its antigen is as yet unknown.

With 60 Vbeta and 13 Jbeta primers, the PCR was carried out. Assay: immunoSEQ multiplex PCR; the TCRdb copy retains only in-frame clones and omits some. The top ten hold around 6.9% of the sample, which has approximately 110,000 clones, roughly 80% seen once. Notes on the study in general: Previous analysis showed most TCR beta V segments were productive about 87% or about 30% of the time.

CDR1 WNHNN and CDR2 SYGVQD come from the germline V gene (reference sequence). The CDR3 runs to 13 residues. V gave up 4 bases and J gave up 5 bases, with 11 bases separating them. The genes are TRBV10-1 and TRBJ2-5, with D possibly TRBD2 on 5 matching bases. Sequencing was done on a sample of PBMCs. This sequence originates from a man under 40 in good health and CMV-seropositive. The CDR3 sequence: CASSAGRRETQYF. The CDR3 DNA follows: TGCGCCAGCAGTGCGGGCAGGAGGGAGACCCAGTACTTC.